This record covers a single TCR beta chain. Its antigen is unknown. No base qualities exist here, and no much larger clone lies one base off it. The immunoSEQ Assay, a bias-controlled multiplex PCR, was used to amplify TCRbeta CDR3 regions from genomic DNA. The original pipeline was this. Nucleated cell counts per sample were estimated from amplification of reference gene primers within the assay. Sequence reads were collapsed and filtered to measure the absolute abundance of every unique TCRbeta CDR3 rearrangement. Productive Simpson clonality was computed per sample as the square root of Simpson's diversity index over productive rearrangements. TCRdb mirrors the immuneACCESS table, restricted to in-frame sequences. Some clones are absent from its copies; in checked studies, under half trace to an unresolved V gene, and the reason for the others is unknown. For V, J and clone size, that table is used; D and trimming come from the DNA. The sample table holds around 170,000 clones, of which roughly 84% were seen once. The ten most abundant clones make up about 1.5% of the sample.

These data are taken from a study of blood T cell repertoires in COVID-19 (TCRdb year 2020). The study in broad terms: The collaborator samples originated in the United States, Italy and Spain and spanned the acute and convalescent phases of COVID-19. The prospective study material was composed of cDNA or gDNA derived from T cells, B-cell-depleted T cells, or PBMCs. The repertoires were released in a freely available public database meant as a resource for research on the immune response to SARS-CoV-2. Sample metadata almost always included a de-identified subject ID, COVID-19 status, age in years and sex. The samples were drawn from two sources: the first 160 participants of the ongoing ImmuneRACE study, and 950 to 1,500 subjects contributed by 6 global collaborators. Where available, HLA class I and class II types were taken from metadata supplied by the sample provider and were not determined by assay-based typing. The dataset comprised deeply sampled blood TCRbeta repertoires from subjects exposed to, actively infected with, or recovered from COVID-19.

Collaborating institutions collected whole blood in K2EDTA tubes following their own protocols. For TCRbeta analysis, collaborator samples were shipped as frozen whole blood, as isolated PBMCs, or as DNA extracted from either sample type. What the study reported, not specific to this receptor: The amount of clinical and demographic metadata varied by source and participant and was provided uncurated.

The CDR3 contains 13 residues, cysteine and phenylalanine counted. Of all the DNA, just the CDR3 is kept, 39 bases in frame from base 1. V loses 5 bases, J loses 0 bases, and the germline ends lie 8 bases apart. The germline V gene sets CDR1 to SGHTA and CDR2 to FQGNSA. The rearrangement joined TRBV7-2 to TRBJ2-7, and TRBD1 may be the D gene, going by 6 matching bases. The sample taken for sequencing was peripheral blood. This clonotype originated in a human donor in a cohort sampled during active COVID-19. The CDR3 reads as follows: CASSVQGSYEQYF. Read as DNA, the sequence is TGTGCCAGCAGCGTACAGGGCTCCTACGAGCAGTACTTC.